This T cell receptor beta chain was found in a study of shared clonotypes between healthy human individuals. Study summary: Three plates each covered CD4 naive and memory; CD8 naive two, CD8 memory one.

Naivety among CD8 cells was defined by CD45RO negativity and positive CCR7 selection, thereby excluding terminally differentiated effector memory CD45RA+ cells. Everyone who donated was a Caucasian adult who lived in Nashville, Tennessee. In the source study's methods: ImmunoSEQ supplied junction-only sequences lacking quality scores, so filtering was different. Some clones are missing from TCRdb's copy, which holds only in-frame ones; the method was immunoSEQ multiplex PCR. The V and J calls and clone size come from that table; D and trimming were worked out from the DNA. The table shows some 580,000 clones, with 95% to 98% occurring only once. What was sequenced was naive CD8+ T cells sorted from blood. The sequence was collected from a man aged 25-40 years in good health.

CDR3 loop: CASSSPAERDNEQFF. As DNA, the CDR3 is TGTGCCAGCAGTTCGCCCGCGGAGAGAGACAATGAGCAGTTCTTC. V is TRBV6-5 and J is TRBJ2-1; D remains ambiguous. V was trimmed by 4 bases and J by 5 bases, leaving 15 bases between them. Germline CDR1 reads MNHEY; CDR2 reads SVGAGI. This CDR3 contains 15 residues.